Below are 10 T cell receptor beta chains sequenced from a single sample in a study of spatial heterogeneity in lung cancer. These receptors have no known antigen. Time point described: sample taken at primary tumor resection. MiXCR was run by TCRdb on the 5' RACE reads, yielding one entry per CDR3 protein. The sample has more than 15,000 distinct CDR3 sequences, more than 5.5% seen once. Broader study findings: Mutation counts in tumors were tracked by counts of expanded intratumoral alpha and beta TCRs.

Sequencing used lung tumor tissue, obtained at surgery. The receptors were sampled from a male donor with early-stage non-small cell lung cancer.

In its sample, this clonotype was seen many times. Being off target in a library aimed at alpha chains, this beta chain has a size of little meaning. The J gene is TRBJ1-1, the V gene TRBV5-1; D is uncertain. This CDR3 is built from 14 residues. With 2 bases removed from V and 4 bases from J, the gap between germline ends came to 12 bases. The germline CDR1 and CDR2 sequences are SGHRS and YFSETQ. CDR3 DNA sequence: TGCGCCAGCAGCTTTGGAGGGCTCGCCACTGAAGCTTTCTTT. The encoded protein is CASSFGGLATEAFF. Looking up the rest from reference TRBV5-1 and TRBJ1-1 gives the full variable domain: KAGVTQTPRYLIKTRGQQVTLSCSPISGHRSVSWYQQTPGQGLQFLFEYFSETQRNKGNFPGRFSGRQFSNSRSEMNVSTLELGDSALYLCASSFGGLATEAFFGQGTRLTVV.

This clonotype occurred many times. Because the library targeted alpha chains, this beta chain is an off-target read whose size means little. V gene TRBV27 combines with J gene TRBJ2-1; the D gene is possibly TRBD2 (6 bases). This CDR3 has 14 amino acids. The germline V gene encodes CDR1 MNHEY and CDR2 SMNVEV (reference sequence). V lost 5 bases to trimming and J lost 1 base, with 9 bases between them. This CDR3 reads CASSRRASYNEQFF. The CDR3 region has the DNA TGTGCCAGCAGTCGGAGGGCTTCCTACAATGAGCAGTTCTTC.

Of note for this clonotype: This may come from a read error, since a much larger clone is one base off. Without the conserved terminal phenylalanine or tryptophan, this CDR3 likely stems from a read error. Within a library made for alpha chains, this beta chain is off target, and its count is uninformative. The chain joins TRBV28 to TRBJ2-3; D gene uncertain. Germline V lookup: CDR1 MDHEN, CDR2 SYDVKM. V was clipped by 8 bases and J by 5 bases, with 17 bases between them. This CDR3 comprises 14 residues. The CDR3 loop reads CASAYRARKDTQYL. In DNA form, the CDR3 reads TGTGCCAGCGCCTACCGGGCCAGGAAAGATACGCAGTATTTA.

To note about this clonotype: Because this beta chain is a stray read in a library intended to capture alpha chains, its abundance should not be given much weight. This sequence joins TRBV18 and TRBJ1-6; no clear D. Germline V gene data show CDR1 as KGHSH and CDR2 as LQKENI. The CDR3 spans 13 residues. Trimming took off 1 base at V and 9 bases at J, with 7 bases between the two ends. The DNA for the CDR3 is TGTGCCAGCTCACCACAGGCGGCTTCACCCCTCCACTTT. It translates to CASSPQAASPLHF.

Ten or more counts support this clonotype. With the library built for alpha chains, this beta chain is off target and its frequency is not meaningful. The chain is built from TRBV28 and TRBJ2-3; no firm D call. The V end was cut by 7 bases, the J end by 1 base, with 15 bases between. Germline V gene sequence: CDR1 MDHEN, CDR2 SYDVKM. The CDR3 length is 15 residues. The CDR3 sequence is CASTLGTPGTDTQYF. CDR3 nucleotides: TGTGCCAGCACTCTGGGAACTCCAGGCACAGATACGCAGTATTTT.

This clonotype came up many times. This beta chain lies outside the target of a library built for alpha chains; its clone size means little. V is TRBV4-3 and J is TRBJ2-1; D is unresolved. CDR3 length: 17 residues. V dropped 0 bases and J dropped 0 bases, with 12 bases sitting between them. Germline-derived CDR1 and CDR2 are LGHNA and YSLEER. The CDR3 sequence is CASSQDLGPFSYNEQFF. CDR3 sequence (DNA): TGCGCCAGCAGCCAAGATTTGGGTCCTTTCTCCTACAATGAGCAGTTCTTC.

Many counts were recorded for this clonotype. The library was built for alpha chains, so this beta chain is an off-target read and its size means little. The gene calls are TRBV28 and TRBJ2-5, with TRBD2 as a possible D gene (6 bases). With 6 bases removed from V and 5 bases from J, the gap between germline ends came to 16 bases. CDR3 length: 14 residues. In germline, CDR1 is MDHEN, CDR2 SYDVKM. This CDR3 is CASSSLVGGETQYF. As DNA, the CDR3 is TGTGCCAGCAGCTCCCTCGTTGGGGGGGAGACCCAGTACTTC.

This clonotype was detected ten times or more. This beta chain is off target for a library built for alpha chains, so its abundance means little. This chain joins TRBV28 and TRBJ2-7, with 9 bases lining up with TRBD2. Germline trimming cut 2 bases from V and 4 bases from J; bases unmatched to any gene: 3. Germline CDR1 and CDR2: MDHEN and SYDVKM. There are 14 residues in the CDR3. This CDR3 reads CASSLHLAGYEQYF. The CDR3 DNA reads as TGTGCCAGCAGTTTACATCTAGCGGGATACGAGCAGTACTTC.

This clonotype has only a few counts. This beta chain is a stray sequence in a library constructed for alpha chains; its clone size is not meaningful. This chain uses TRBV28 with TRBJ2-4; 10 bases are shared with TRBD2. The CDR3 is 17 residues long. Germline V CDR1 and CDR2: MDHEN, SYDVKM. The trim removed 5 bases at V and 6 bases at J, leaving 13 bases unmatched. The CDR3 protein is CASSRHASGSLPNIQYF. CDR3 in DNA: TGTGCCAGCAGTCGCCACGCTAGCGGGAGTTTACCAAACATTCAGTACTTC. The complete variable domain, with remaining parts taken from reference TRBV28 and TRBJ2-4, reads DVKVTQSSRYLVKRTGEKVFLECVQDMDHENMFWYRQDPGLGLRLIYFSYDVKMKEKGDIPEGYSVSREKKERFSLILESASTNQTSMYLCASSRHASGSLPNIQYFGAGTRLSVL.

In its sample, this clonotype was seen many times. With the library built for alpha chains, this beta chain is off target and its frequency is not meaningful. The V call is TRBV6-6, the J call TRBJ1-2; the D gene is possibly TRBD1 (5 bases). Trimming pared 8 bases from V and 8 bases from J, leaving 9 bases between. The germline V gene has CDR1 MNHNY and CDR2 SVGAGI (reference sequence). The CDR3 loop spans 10 amino acids. The CDR3 region has the DNA TGTGCCAGCGGAGAGGGGGGCTACACCTTC. Protein: CASGEGGYTF.